This entry lists 26 T cell receptor beta chains sequenced from one sample in a study of cytomegalovirus exposure and HLA in healthy donors. The PCR contained 60 Vbeta and 13 Jbeta primers. Data came from immunoSEQ multiplex PCR; TCRdb stores just in-frame clones and leaves some out. This sample's table reports about 110,000 clones. The material sequenced was PBMCs. Receptors originate from a man aged 45-65 years in good health and CMV-seronegative.

The chain has TRBV12-5 and TRBJ2-5, with 10 bases matching TRBD2. V shed 1 base, J shed 5 bases, and the junction held 7 bases outside the gene matches. Germline CDR1 LGHNT, CDR2 FRNRAP. The CDR3 consists of 16 residues. The CDR3 spells CASGLATAGGRETQYF. The CDR3 DNA follows: TGTGCTAGTGGTTTGGCAACAGCGGGGGGGCGGGAGACCCAGTACTTC.

The chain couples TRBV2 to TRBJ1-2; possible D gene TRBD1, 5 bases. The CDR3 runs 14 residues. Germline V lookup: CDR1 SNHLY, CDR2 FYNNEI. Trimming shortened V by 4 bases and J by 0 bases, and 9 bases separated the two germline ends. The CDR3 DNA reads TGTGCCAGCAGTGTCGTGACAGCTAACTATGGCTACACCTTC. Translating it yields CASSVVTANYGYTF. Looking up the rest from reference TRBV2 and TRBJ1-2 gives the full variable domain: EPEVTQTPSHQVTQMGQEVILRCVPISNHLYFYWYRQILGQKVEFLVSFYNNEISEKSEIFDDQFSVERPDGSNFTLKIRSTKLEDSAMYFCASSVVTANYGYTFGSGTRLTVV.

With respect to this clone: At one boundary the junction diverges from the germline segment, which might be a read error. The genes are TRBV13 and TRBJ1-1; D is perhaps TRBD1 (6 bases). Per the germline V gene, CDR1 is PRHDT and CDR2 is FYEKMQ (reference sequence). The CDR3 length is 14 residues. The chain's CDR3 is CASSSTGSPTEDFF. The CDR3 DNA reads as TGTGCCAGCAGCTCTACAGGGTCCCCCACTGAAGATTTCTTT.

The rearrangement uses TRBV18 and TRBJ2-2; possibly TRBD2 for D (6 bases). Trimming removed 4 bases from V and 7 bases from J, with 10 bases in between. The CDR3 runs 13 residues. The germline CDR1 and CDR2 sequences are KGHSH and LQKENI. The CDR3 reads CASSQGGNGELFF. CDR3 DNA: TGTGCCAGCTCACAGGGAGGAAACGGGGAGCTGTTTTTT. The complete variable domain, with remaining parts taken from reference TRBV18 and TRBJ2-2, reads NAGVMQNPRHLVRRRGQEARLRCSPMKGHSHVYWYRQLPEEGLKFMVYLQKENIIDESGMPKERFSAEFPKEGPSILRIQQVVRGDSAAYFCASSQGGNGELFFGEGSRLTVL.

The V and J genes are TRBV15 and TRBJ2-7; D remains ambiguous. The CDR3 spans 12 residues. V lost 6 bases and J lost 2, with 8 bases in between. CDR1 LNHNV and CDR2 YYDKDF come from the germline V gene (reference sequence). CDR3 nucleotides: TGTGCCACCAGTATCAGTACCTACGAGCAGTACTTC. Translating it yields CATSISTYEQYF.

For this clone: At one end, the junction sequence differs from germline, possibly due to a read error. This chain links TRBV7-2 with TRBJ2-1; TRBD1 matches 9 bases. Germline V lookup: CDR1 SGHTA, CDR2 FQGNSA. This CDR3 has 12 amino acids. DNA of the CDR3: TGTGCCAGCAGCTTAGACAGGGGGCAGGGGATCTTC. As protein: CASSLDRGQGIF.

The rearrangement uses TRBV29-1 and TRBJ1-5; the D gene is possibly TRBD1 (6 bases). This CDR3 comprises 14 residues. CDR1 and CDR2 (germline): SQVTM, ANQGSEA. The ends were cut back, 4 bases at V and 5 bases at J, with 15 bases in the middle. The CDR3 DNA follows: TGCAGCGTTGCATGGACAGCAGGAGATCAGCCCCAGCATTTT. Amino acids: CSVAWTAGDQPQHF.

The genes are TRBV6-5 and TRBJ1-5, with 7 positions matching TRBD1. Germline V gene data show CDR1 as MNHEY and CDR2 as SVGAGI. The CDR3 contains 15 residues. Unmatched junction bases numbered 6, after V lost 5 bases and J lost 2 bases. For the CDR3, the DNA is TGTGCCAGCAGTAGGTACAGGGGAGGCAATCAGCCCCAGCATTTT. Translation: CASSRYRGGNQPQHF.

This chain links TRBV19 with TRBJ2-2; 7 positions agree with TRBD2. The CDR3 spans 14 residues. V dropped 6 bases and J dropped 3; count of bases not matched to a gene: 4. Germline V gene sequence: CDR1 LNHDA, CDR2 SQIVND (reference sequence). The CDR3 DNA reads as TGTGCCAGTAGCGCTAGCGGTTACACCGGGGAGCTGTTTTTT. Translation: CASSASGYTGELFF.

The CDR3 bases are TGCGCCAGCAGCCCGCCCCGTGGTAGCGGGACGAATGAGCAGTTCTTC. This gives the protein CASSPPRGSGTNEQFF. The chain is built from TRBV4-3 and TRBJ2-1; 8 positions match TRBD2. V dropped 4 bases and J dropped 7; count of bases not matched to a gene: 12. Germline values: CDR1 LGHNA, CDR2 YSLEER. This CDR3 contains 16 residues.

The chain carries TRBV9 and TRBJ2-7; 8 bases fit TRBD2. The CDR3 is made up of 15 amino acids. In germline, CDR1 is SGDLS, CDR2 YYNGEE. V lost 4 bases and J lost 4; bases outside the gene matches: 10. CDR3 bases: TGTGCCAGCAGCACGCGGGGGGCCCCTGGTTACGAGCAGTACTTC. Amino acid sequence: CASSTRGAPGYEQYF.

The V and J genes are TRBV6-1 and TRBJ2-7; a possible D gene is TRBD2 (5 bases). The CDR3 runs to 13 residues. Germline CDR1 reads MNHNS; CDR2 reads SASEGT. V was pared by 10 bases and J by 3 bases, with 16 bases between. The CDR3 DNA reads TGTGCCACCCAATTGTCCGCGGGCTACGAGCAGTACTTC. This gives the protein CATQLSAGYEQYF.

The rearrangement uses TRBV11-3 and TRBJ2-1; TRBD1 is a possible D gene (7 bases). V lost 7 bases, J lost 0 bases, and 25 bases lay in between. The CDR3 extends over 19 amino acids. Germline CDR1 SGHNT, CDR2 YENEEA. The CDR3 here is CASTEYPRTGGSSYNEQFF. CDR3 nucleotide sequence: TGTGCCAGCACTGAATATCCCCGGACAGGAGGGAGCTCCTACAATGAGCAGTTCTTC.

The chain employs TRBV9 and TRBJ1-3, with a tentative D call TRBD1 (6 bases). The germline V gene encodes CDR1 SGDLS and CDR2 YYNGEE. This CDR3 is built from 16 residues. V dropped 2 bases and J dropped 0 bases, with 12 bases sitting between them. The CDR3 region is CASSVDSSFSGNTIYF. The CDR3 DNA is TGTGCCAGCAGCGTGGACAGTTCCTTCTCTGGAAACACCATATATTTT.

The rearrangement links TRBV7-2 to TRBJ1-6; the match to TRBD1 covers 10 bases. The CDR3 extends over 15 amino acids. Germline CDR1 is SGHTA and CDR2 is FQGNSA. J gave up 9 bases and V 5 bases, and 7 bases lay outside the gene matches. Written as DNA, the CDR3 is TGTGCCAGCAGCCCACCGACAGGGGGCAGTTCACCCCTCCACTTT. It encodes CASSPPTGGSSPLHF. The full variable domain, rest sourced from reference TRBV7-2 and TRBJ1-6, is GAGVSQSPSNKVTEKGKDVELRCDPISGHTALYWYRQSLGQGLEFLIYFQGNSAPDKSGLPSDRFSAERTGGSVSTLTIQRTQQEDSAVYLCASSPPTGGSSPLHFGNGTRLTVT.

The chain is built from TRBV6-5 and TRBJ2-4; 7 nucleotides agree with TRBD2. The CDR3 sequence is 14 residues long. The V gene end was trimmed by 2 bases and the J gene end by 9 bases; junction bases not matched to a gene: 7. Germline V gene data show CDR1 as MNHEY and CDR2 as SVGAGI. The DNA for the CDR3 is TGTGCCAGCAGTTACAACCGGGAGGTGGTCATTCAGTACTTC. Translation gives CASSYNREVVIQYF.

The chain couples TRBV19 to TRBJ1-2, with 12 bases aligning to TRBD1. Germline trimming cut 7 bases from V and 6 bases from J; bases unmatched to any gene: 15. This CDR3 is built from 17 residues. Germline values: CDR1 LNHDA, CDR2 SQIVND (reference sequence). DNA of the CDR3: TGTGCCAGTACCTCCCGAGGGACAGGGGGCGAAGTAAATGGCTACACCTTC. Protein: CASTSRGTGGEVNGYTF.

V and J are TRBV6-6 and TRBJ1-2; TRBD1 aligns across 9 bases. J lost 7 bases, V lost 6 bases, and 9 bases had no gene match. CDR3 length equals 14 residues. Germline loops: CDR1 MNHNY, CDR2 SVGAGI (reference sequence). CDR3 nucleotide sequence: TGTGCCAGCAGCTCGACAGGGGGAAAATCTGGCTACACCTTC. Amino acids: CASSSTGGKSGYTF.

This chain joins TRBV5-4 and TRBJ2-7; possible D gene TRBD2, 5 bases. Trimming removed 0 bases from V and 7 bases from J, with 5 bases in between. This CDR3 region has 11 residues. Per germline, CDR1 SGHNT and CDR2 YYREEE (reference sequence). CDR3 bases: TGTGCCAGCAGCTTGGGAGGGGAGCAGTACTTC. Protein: CASSLGGEQYF.

The rearrangement joins TRBV19 to TRBJ1-4, with 10 bases that match TRBD1. V was clipped by 10 bases and J by 8 bases; unmatched bases: 7. Germline V gene sequence: CDR1 LNHDA, CDR2 SQIVND (reference sequence). The CDR3 consists of 13 residues. CDR3 amino acids: CATSGQGSEKLFF. For the CDR3, the DNA is TGTGCCACGTCGGGACAGGGGAGCGAAAAACTGTTTTTT.

J is TRBJ1-6 and V is TRBV19; TRBD1 is a possible D gene (5 bases). Trimming took 6 bases from V and 3 from J, leaving 12 bases between them. This CDR3 is 15 amino acids long. The V gene's germline CDR1 is LNHDA and CDR2 SQIVND (reference sequence). The CDR3 loop is CASRGGGGYNSPLHF. CDR3 nucleotide sequence: TGTGCCAGTAGGGGAGGTGGGGGCTATAATTCACCCCTCCACTTT.

The V and J genes are TRBV11-2 and TRBJ1-1, with 9 bases identical to TRBD1. V lost 5 bases and J lost 7; bases outside the gene matches: 11. Germline V gives CDR1 SGHAT, CDR2 FQNNGV. There are 15 residues in the CDR3. CDR3 bases: TGTGCCAGCAGCCCCGGGACAGGGACTAGGAATGAAGCTTTCTTT. Translation gives CASSPGTGTRNEAFF.

This chain links TRBV4-2 with TRBJ2-1; 11 bases align to TRBD2. This CDR3 spans 16 amino acids. Germline V CDR1 and CDR2: LGHNA, YNFKEQ. V was clipped by 4 bases and J by 5 bases; unmatched bases: 7. The chain's CDR3 is CASSRTGLAVDNEQFF. CDR3 DNA: TGTGCCAGCAGCCGAACGGGACTAGCGGTCGACAATGAGCAGTTCTTC.

The rearrangement links TRBV28 to TRBJ1-4, with D uncertain. Germline V gene data show CDR1 as MDHEN and CDR2 as SYDVKM. V was clipped by 2 bases and J by 4 bases, with 8 bases between them. The CDR3 consists of 14 residues. CDR3 DNA sequence: TGTGCCAGCAGTTTAGTACAGCTTAATGAAAAACTGTTTTTT. This sequence encodes CASSLVQLNEKLFF.

The genes are TRBV20-1 and TRBJ1-2; no clear D. The CDR3 has 10 amino acids. Germline V gives CDR1 DFQATT, CDR2 SNEGSKA (reference sequence). Trimming stripped 3 bases from V and 7 bases from J, with 6 bases between. Here the CDR3 DNA reads TGCAGTGCTAGTGAGGGTGGCTACACCTTC. Protein sequence: CSASEGGYTF.

The V call is TRBV9, the J call TRBJ1-3, with D unclear. This CDR3 has 16 amino acids. From germline, CDR1 is SGDLS and CDR2 YYNGEE. With 5 bases removed from V and 7 bases from J, the gap between germline ends came to 22 bases. In nucleotides, the CDR3 is TGTGCCAGCAGTTCCGGTAATGCTCCCCTTTGGAACACCATATATTTT. The encoded protein is CASSSGNAPLWNTIYF.